The 25 T cell receptor beta chains in this list originate from one sample, sequenced in a study of CD8 T cells in ankylosing spondylitis. Findings and limits, study-wide: What appeared characteristic of ankylosing spondylitis blood was a TCR beta motif of eight highly homologous variants.

TCRdb re-analysed the 5' RACE reads in MiXCR, keeping a single row per CDR3 protein. In the table there are 750,000 to 850,000 distinct CDR3 sequences, over 9.5% of which are singletons. These TCRs are of unknown antigen specificity. The sample was blood, either unsorted or a sorted T cell fraction (not recorded which). The receptor set was obtained from a male donor with ankylosing spondylitis.

This clonotype was counted a few times. The chain uses TRBV6-1 and TRBJ1-2; the match to TRBD1 covers 7 bases. From germline, CDR1 is MNHNS and CDR2 SASEGT. The CDR3 covers 15 residues. V lost 7 bases, J lost 7 bases, and 15 bases stayed unmatched. CDR3 bases: TGTGCCAGCAATCCCAATAGACAGGGAGGAACTGGCTACACCTTC. As protein: CASNPNRQGGTGYTF.

Many counts were recorded for this clonotype. The rearrangement links TRBV6-6 to TRBJ2-1; 8 nucleotides align to TRBD2. The ends lost 6 bases at V and 7 bases at J; junction bases unmatched: 5. This CDR3 contains 13 residues. Germline loops: CDR1 MNHNY, CDR2 SVGAGI (reference sequence). The DNA of the CDR3 is TGTGCCAGCAGGGGACTAGTGAGGAATGAGCAGTTCTTC. This encodes CASRGLVRNEQFF.

This clonotype was detected a few times. V usage is TRBV12-3 or TRBV12-4 and J usage is TRBJ1-1, with a tentative D call TRBD1 (5 bases). Trimming pared 5 bases from V and 11 bases from J, leaving 12 bases between. This CDR3 has 11 amino acids. The CDR3: CASSTGTRAFF. In DNA form, the CDR3 reads TGTGCCAGCAGTACCGGGACGAGGGCTTTCTTT.

Ten or more counts support this clonotype. The junction differs from germline at one of its ends, possibly a read error. The rearrangement uses TRBV5-1 and TRBJ2-3; 7 nucleotides agree with TRBD2. CDR1 is SGHRS, CDR2 YFSETQ, per germline. This CDR3 region has 12 residues. CDR3 nucleotides: TGTGCCAGCAGCTTGGGGGGGGATACGCAGTATTTT. The encoded protein is CASSLGGDTQYF.

This chain joins TRBV10-3 and TRBJ2-5; D may be TRBD1 (6 bases). The V gene's germline CDR1 is ENHRY and CDR2 SYGVKD. The CDR3 spans 12 residues. Deletions cut 10 bases from V and 0 bases from J, with 9 bases between. The CDR3 region is CATRDNQETQYF. Here the CDR3 DNA reads TGTGCCACCCGGGACAACCAAGAGACCCAGTACTTC.

V gene TRBV5-1 combines with J gene TRBJ2-3, with 7 bases that match TRBD2. The length of the CDR3 is 16 residues. CDR1 and CDR2 from the germline V gene are SGHRS and YFSETQ. V dropped 4 bases and J dropped 0; count of bases not matched to a gene: 8. DNA for the CDR3: TGCGCCAGCAGCCCATCGTGGGGGGGAAGCACAGATACGCAGTATTTT. The encoded protein is CASSPSWGGSTDTQYF.

Many counts were recorded for this clonotype. This sequence joins TRBV29-1 and TRBJ2-1; no clear D gene. The CDR3 length is 14 residues. V shed 7 bases and J shed 3 bases, with 16 bases lying between them. Germline loops: CDR1 SQVTM, CDR2 ANQGSEA. Here the CDR3 reads CSGVGPQDYNEQFF. CDR3 sequence (DNA): TGCAGCGGGGTGGGTCCCCAAGACTACAATGAGCAGTTCTTC.

The chain joins TRBV5-1 to TRBJ2-7; D may be TRBD1 (6 bases). Germline assignment: CDR1 SGHRS and CDR2 YFSETQ. The CDR3 has 16 amino acids. V shed 3 bases and J shed 2 bases, with 18 bases lying between them. In DNA, the CDR3 is TGCGCCAGCAGCTCCCGTTCGGACAGTGTCACCTACGAGCAGTACTTC. Amino acid sequence: CASSSRSDSVTYEQYF.

The V gene is TRBV7-2, the J gene TRBJ2-3; D not certain. The CDR3 is 16 residues long. The ends were cut back, 5 bases at V and 0 bases at J, with 15 bases in the middle. From germline, CDR1 is SGHTA and CDR2 FQGNSA. CDR3 loop: CASSPQARPSTDTQYF. The CDR3 DNA follows: TGTGCCAGCAGCCCCCAAGCGCGCCCCAGCACAGATACGCAGTATTTT.

The sample holds many counts of this clonotype. This chain links TRBV20-1 with TRBJ2-3; D uncertain. The CDR3 covers 12 residues. Germline V gene data show CDR1 as DFQATT and CDR2 as SNEGSKA (reference sequence). V was trimmed by 6 bases and J by 3 bases, leaving 10 bases between them. The CDR3: CSAPGATDTQYF. CDR3 DNA: TGCAGTGCGCCGGGCGCGACAGATACGCAGTATTTT.

There are a few counts of this clonotype. In DNA form, the CDR3 reads TGTGCCAGCAGCTGGACAGGGACTATCACTGAAGCTTTCTTT. Its translation is CASSWTGTITEAFF. The V and J genes are TRBV7-2 and TRBJ1-1; 8 nucleotides line up with TRBD1. The germline V gene has CDR1 SGHTA and CDR2 FQGNSA. The ends lost 4 bases at V and 4 bases at J; junction bases unmatched: 5. The CDR3 runs 14 residues.

This chain uses TRBV7-9 with TRBJ1-2; a possible D gene is TRBD1 (5 bases). The CDR3 sequence is 13 residues long. V lost 4 bases to trimming and J lost 5 bases, with 11 bases between them. In germline, CDR1 is SEHNR, CDR2 FQNEAQ (reference sequence). CDR3 sequence: CASSSGREYGYTF. CDR3 DNA: TGTGCCAGCAGCTCGGGACGGGAGTATGGCTACACCTTC. Using reference TRBV7-9 and TRBJ1-2 for the parts outside the CDR3, the full variable domain is DTGVSQNPRHKITKRGQNVTFRCDPISEHNRLYWYRQTLGQGPEFLTYFQNEAQLEKSRLLSDRFSAERPKGSFSTLEIQRTEQGDSAMYLCASSSGREYGYTFGSGTRLTVV.

This clonotype was counted between two and nine times. The junction shows a germline mismatch at one end, possibly a read error. The chain combines TRBV20-1 with TRBJ2-4; D perhaps matches TRBD1 (6 bases). The length of the CDR3 is 14 residues. CDR1 DFQATT and CDR2 SNEGSKA come from the germline V gene (reference sequence). CDR3 in amino acids: CSARGQGAKNIQYF. The CDR3 coding sequence is TGCAGTGCGAGAGGGCAGGGGGCCAAAAACATTCAGTACTTC.

The chain joins TRBV20-1 to TRBJ1-4, with TRBD1 matching over 8 bases. There are 15 residues in the CDR3. Germline V gene lookup returns CDR1 DFQATT and CDR2 SNEGSKA (reference sequence). The V and J ends lost 4 bases and 6 bases, in that order; junction bases with no gene match: 10. For the CDR3, the DNA is TGCAGTGCTACTAACTTCGGGACAGGAGATGAAAAACTGTTTTTT. As protein: CSATNFGTGDEKLFF.

V usage is TRBV6-2 or TRBV6-3 and J usage is TRBJ1-1; D not resolved. Deletions cut 6 bases from V and 5 bases from J, with 13 bases between. The length of the CDR3 is 13 residues. Germline lookup yields CDR1 MNHEY and CDR2 SVGEGT. For the CDR3, the DNA is TGTGCCAGCAGGGCGAGGCGGTGGACTGAAGCTTTCTTT. Residues: CASRARRWTEAFF.

A few counts support this clonotype. This rearrangement joins TRBV20-1 to TRBJ2-1, with D maybe TRBD2 (5 bases). CDR3 length: 9 amino acids. Between the trimmed V and J ends, which lost 6 bases and 10 bases, there was a span of 7 bases. Per the germline V gene, CDR1 is DFQATT and CDR2 is SNEGSKA (reference sequence). CDR3 nucleotide sequence: TGCAGTGCCACGGGGGAGCAGTTCTTC. This translates into CSATGEQFF.

This clonotype has just a few counts. The V and J genes are TRBV24-1 and TRBJ2-1, with a possible D match to TRBD2 (5 bases). The CDR3 sequence is 14 residues long. The germline V gene has CDR1 KGHDR and CDR2 SFDVKD. Trimming stripped 6 bases from V and 2 bases from J, with 10 bases between. Here the CDR3 DNA reads TGTGCCACCAGTTCGCAGACTACCTACAATGAGCAGTTCTTC. Translated, it gives CATSSQTTYNEQFF.

This chain joins TRBV5-1 and TRBJ2-5; TRBD2 might be the D (5 bases). Germline-derived CDR1 and CDR2 are SGHRS and YFSETQ. V was clipped by 1 base and J by 5 bases, with 12 bases between them. The CDR3 extends over 14 amino acids. This CDR3 is CASSLLGVEETQYF. The CDR3 nucleotides are TGCGCCAGCAGCTTGCTCGGGGTGGAGGAGACCCAGTACTTC.

The V call is TRBV7-2, the J call TRBJ2-7; D might be TRBD1 (5 bases). The V end was cut by 5 bases, the J end by 3 bases, with 11 bases between. Germline V gene lookup returns CDR1 SGHTA and CDR2 FQGNSA. The CDR3 runs to 13 residues. DNA of the CDR3: TGTGCCAGCAGCGTACAGGCTGGCTACGAGCAGTACTTC. This gives the protein CASSVQAGYEQYF.

This clonotype was detected many times. This rearrangement joins TRBV5-1 to TRBJ2-1; 9 bases are shared with TRBD2. CDR3 length: 16 residues. Looked up from germline, CDR1 is SGHRS and CDR2 is YFSETQ. The junction had 3 bases not matched to a gene; V was cut back by 1 base and J by 1 base. In DNA form, the CDR3 reads TGCGCCAGCAGCTTGTCAAGCGGGGGGTCCTACAATGAGCAGTTCTTC. As protein: CASSLSSGGSYNEQFF. The full variable domain, rest sourced from reference TRBV5-1 and TRBJ2-1, is KAGVTQTPRYLIKTRGQQVTLSCSPISGHRSVSWYQQTPGQGLQFLFEYFSETQRNKGNFPGRFSGRQFSNSRSEMNVSTLELGDSALYLCASSLSSGGSYNEQFFGPGTRLTVL.

This clonotype was observed at least ten times. This sequence joins TRBV15 and TRBJ1-6; TRBD1 matches 9 bases. The CDR3 is 16 residues long. Germline V gene data show CDR1 as LNHNV and CDR2 as YYDKDF (reference sequence). V trimming: 1 base; J trimming: 13 bases; junction bases outside the gene matches: 11. The CDR3 reads CATSRVAGTGPIPLHF. The CDR3 nucleotides are TGTGCCACCAGCAGAGTTGCGGGGACAGGGCCTATTCCCCTCCACTTT.

This clonotype was found a few times. The rearrangement links TRBV29-1 to TRBJ1-1; 12 bases are a match to TRBD1. V lost 5 bases to trimming and J lost 4 bases; unmatched junction nucleotides: 17. CDR3 length: 18 residues. Germline V CDR1 and CDR2: SQVTM, ANQGSEA. The CDR3 protein is CSVSQVGDRGHVGTEAFF. CDR3 DNA: TGCAGCGTTTCCCAAGTGGGGGACAGGGGGCATGTAGGCACTGAAGCTTTCTTT.

V usage is TRBV12-3 or TRBV12-4 and J usage is TRBJ2-7; the D call may be TRBD1 or TRBD2 (5 bases each). The CDR3 runs 15 residues. V gave up 6 bases and J gave up 0 bases, with 15 bases separating them. The CDR3 loop reads CASSPEWDASYEQYF. CDR3 coding DNA: TGTGCCAGCAGCCCAGAGTGGGACGCCTCCTACGAGCAGTACTTC.

The chain joins TRBV2 to TRBJ2-5, with D possibly TRBD1 on 5 matching bases. The CDR3 is made up of 13 amino acids. Germline lookup yields CDR1 SNHLY and CDR2 FYNNEI. Trimming shortened V by 8 bases and J by 5 bases, and 15 bases separated the two germline ends. The CDR3 DNA sequence: TGTGCCAGCGCTGGCCCCCAGGGCGAGACCCAGTACTTC. Translated, it gives CASAGPQGETQYF.

This clonotype was seen only a few times. V and J are TRBV4-1 and TRBJ2-7; TRBD2 is a possible D gene (6 bases). This CDR3 region has 16 residues. Germline CDR1 is MGHRA and CDR2 is YSYEKL. Trimming took 3 bases from V and 3 from J, leaving 18 bases between them. The CDR3 region has the DNA TGCGCCAGCAGCCACACTCCGGGACTGACGAACTACGAGCAGTACTTC. Protein sequence: CASSHTPGLTNYEQYF.